The 2 T cell receptor beta chains presented below share a single source sample, sequenced in a study of T cell responses to AZD1222 COVID-19 vaccine. The data were produced by immunoSEQ multiplex PCR, yet TCRdb's version contains in-frame clones alone and is incomplete. Of fewer than 150,000 clones in the sample, about nine tenths were seen once. The input for sequencing was peripheral blood, taken 28 days after the second AZD1222 dose. Receptors were obtained from an adult who received the AZD1222 COVID-19 vaccine.

The chain couples TRBV30 to TRBJ2-4; weak D call: TRBD2 (5 bases). Trimming took off 6 bases at V and 8 bases at J, with 14 bases between the two ends. CDR3 length: 12 amino acids. Germline CDR1 GTSNPN, CDR2 SVGIG (reference sequence). The CDR3, as DNA: TGTGCCTGTAAGGAGGACGGAGACATTCAGTACTTC. Residues: CACKEDGDIQYF.

The rearrangement links TRBV25-1 to TRBJ2-7; D unclear. The germline V gene encodes CDR1 MGHDK and CDR2 SYGVNS. V was shortened by 5 bases and J by 6 bases, with 8 bases between the two germline ends. The CDR3 length is 11 residues. CDR3: CASSLYLEQYF. CDR3 DNA sequence: TGTGCCAGCAGTCTTTACCTCGAGCAGTACTTC.